This entry describes one T cell receptor (beta chain). These data are taken from a study of tumor-infiltrating lymphocytes in glioblastoma multiforme. TCRB libraries came from RNA via three nested multiplex PCR rounds. TCRdb reprocessed the multiplex PCR reads via MiXCR and lists one record per CDR3 protein. The sample holds 13,000 or so distinct CDR3 sequences, 66% seen once. Trimming removed 7 bases from V and 4 bases from J, with 17 bases in between. Per the germline V gene, CDR1 is MNHNS and CDR2 is SASEGT. This CDR3 is 15 amino acids long. Sequencing input: brain tumor tissue. The chain carries TRBV6-1 and TRBJ2-1; D gene ambiguous. The sequence derives from a male donor with glioblastoma. The chain's CDR3 is CASNDEVVTYNEQFF. In DNA form, the CDR3 reads TGTGCCAGCAATGACGAAGTCGTAACATACAATGAGCAGTTCTTC.